This TCR beta chain came from a study of hypomethylating agent response in myelodysplastic syndrome. Study overall: Patients received azacitidine (about 75% of the 11) or decitabine (3 of 11). TET2 mutation, the most common, occurred in about 45% of the 11 patients. Response meant complete response or hematologic improvement; all other patients were non-responders.

CDR3 length: 15 amino acids. Germline V gene lookup returns CDR1 SGHAT and CDR2 FQNNGV. Unmatched junction bases numbered 8, after V lost 5 bases and J lost 8 bases. The repertoire was sequenced with immunoSEQ multiplex PCR; TCRdb's copy has only in-frame clones and lacks some. The sample has several thousand clones, roughly four fifths seen once. In regard to this clone: Its specificity is unknown.

Study-wide results and caveats: The cohort was small, with only ten to twelve patients analyzed.

Sequenced material: bone marrow, taken before or after starting hypomethylating agent treatment for myelodysplastic syndrome (not recorded which). The chain carries TRBV11-2 and TRBJ2-2, with TRBD1 matching over 10 bases. The receptor was derived from a human donor with myelodysplastic syndrome. CDR3 sequence (DNA): TGTGCCAGCAGCCGGGACAGGGGCGCGGTGGGGGAGCTGTTTTTT. It yields the protein CASSRDRGAVGELFF.